Below are 26 T cell receptor beta chains sequenced from a single sample in a study of blood T cell repertoires in COVID-19. Measured with immunoSEQ multiplex PCR; TCRdb has only the in-frame clones, and not every one. There are 150,000 to 200,000 clones in the sample; approximately 87% occur only once, and roughly 3.6% lies in the top ten. Sample: peripheral blood. These receptor sequences come from a young man with active or convalescent COVID-19.

The V and J genes are TRBV9 and TRBJ1-2, with TRBD1 matching over 10 bases. Germline trimming cut 3 bases from V and 4 bases from J; bases unmatched to any gene: 12. Germline loops: CDR1 SGDLS, CDR2 YYNGEE. The CDR3 extends over 17 amino acids. CDR3 DNA sequence: TGTGCCAGCAGCGAGGGAATGACAGGGGGCCCACTCTATGGCTACACCTTC. It yields the protein CASSEGMTGGPLYGYTF.

V and J are TRBV7-9 and TRBJ2-7, with a weak D call TRBD1 (6 bases). Germline V gene sequence: CDR1 SEHNR, CDR2 FQNEAQ (reference sequence). Trimming took off 0 bases at V and 3 bases at J, with 12 bases between the two ends. CDR3 length equals 15 residues. The CDR3 here is CASSLARTVDYEQYV. In DNA, the CDR3 is TGTGCCAGCAGCTTAGCGAGGACAGTTGACTACGAGCAGTACGTC.

The V and J genes are TRBV7-2 and TRBJ2-1; D gene ambiguous. From germline, CDR1 is SGHTA and CDR2 FQGNSA. This CDR3 is 13 amino acids long. V lost 1 base and J lost 7, with 8 bases in between. For the CDR3, the DNA is TGTGCCAGCAGCTTAGGCCTAATAAATGAGCAGTTCTTC. It is translated as CASSLGLINEQFF.

The chain joins TRBV24-1 to TRBJ2-1; D unresolved. Germline CDR1 and CDR2: KGHDR and SFDVKD. Trimming removed 4 bases at V and 10 bases at J, with 13 bases between. The CDR3 is 13 residues long. The CDR3 DNA reads TGTGCCACCAGTGACCCATTAGTTCGGGAGCAGTTCTTC. This gives the protein CATSDPLVREQFF.

This clone came up once. The chain employs TRBV5-1 and TRBJ2-3; TRBD1 agrees at 11 bases. Germline V lookup: CDR1 SGHRS, CDR2 YFSETQ. The CDR3 consists of 16 residues. Losses at the gene ends were 0 bases for V and 8 bases for J; bases not matched to a gene: 8. The CDR3 nucleotides are TGCGCCAGCAGCTTGGGTGGGACAGGGGGACAGTTTACGCAGTATTTT. It yields the protein CASSLGGTGGQFTQYF.

The J gene is TRBJ1-4, the V gene TRBV13, with TRBD1 matching 8 bases. CDR3 length equals 16 residues. V dropped 4 bases and J dropped 8; count of bases not matched to a gene: 12. Germline lookup yields CDR1 PRHDT and CDR2 FYEKMQ (reference sequence). For the CDR3, the DNA is TGTGCCAGCAGCTCAACCAGGGGGCCGGCGGGAGAAAAACTGTTTTTT. Amino acid sequence: CASSSTRGPAGEKLFF.

This chain connects TRBV5-1 to TRBJ1-1; no reliable D call. From germline, CDR1 is SGHRS and CDR2 YFSETQ. Trimming removed 0 bases at V and 3 bases at J, with 15 bases between. CDR3 size: 16 residues. CDR3 nucleotides: TGCGCCAGCAGCTTGGCCGAGGGCTATTACTACACTGAAGCTTTCTTT. It is translated as CASSLAEGYYYTEAFF.

This chain joins TRBV24-1 and TRBJ2-4, with TRBD1 matching 8 bases. CDR1 is KGHDR, CDR2 SFDVKD, per germline. The CDR3 length is 16 residues. V lost 4 bases, J lost 6 bases, and 10 bases stayed unmatched. This CDR3 reads CATSDPIDRGGNIQYF. CDR3 DNA: TGTGCCACCAGTGACCCCATCGACAGGGGTGGAAACATTCAGTACTTC.

V is TRBV12-3 or TRBV12-4 and J is TRBJ2-5, with a tentative D call TRBD1 (5 bases). The CDR3 loop spans 12 amino acids. Trimming removed 3 bases from V and 7 bases from J, with 9 bases in between. CDR3 in amino acids: CASSFDQGTQYF. CDR3 bases: TGTGCCAGCAGTTTCGACCAGGGGACCCAGTACTTC.

This clone was picked up one time. The V and J genes are TRBV2 and TRBJ1-1; no firm D call. Germline lookup yields CDR1 SNHLY and CDR2 FYNNEI. The germline V and J ends were trimmed by 0 bases and 11 bases, with 22 bases remaining between them. This CDR3 region has 16 residues. The CDR3: CASSEALRVGPIAAFF. CDR3 nucleotides: TGTGCCAGCAGTGAAGCGCTTCGTGTGGGCCCCATCGCGGCTTTCTTT.

Only one count was recorded for this clone. This rearrangement joins TRBV7-9 to TRBJ1-5; TRBD1 matches at 9 bases. Germline CDR1 reads SEHNR; CDR2 reads FQNEAQ (reference sequence). The CDR3 extends over 15 amino acids. Trimming cost V 5 bases and J 4 bases; bases outside gene matches: 6. CDR3 bases: TGTGCCAGCAGCAGGGACAGGGCACTTAATCAGCCCCAGCATTTT. Protein product: CASSRDRALNQPQHF.

This rearrangement joins TRBV7-9 to TRBJ1-4; TRBD1 matches at 7 bases. The germline V gene has CDR1 SEHNR and CDR2 FQNEAQ (reference sequence). V shed 5 bases, J shed 7 bases, and the junction held 10 bases outside the gene matches. The CDR3 has 15 amino acids. CDR3 in DNA: TGTGCCAGCAGCCCGAACAGGGGATGGGGTGAAAAACTGTTTTTT. Translated: CASSPNRGWGEKLFF.

This chain links TRBV10-3 with TRBJ2-7, with a tentative D call TRBD2 (6 bases). The V end lost 3 bases, the J end lost 5 bases, and 20 bases lay between the germline ends. The CDR3 extends over 16 amino acids. The germline gives CDR1 ENHRY, CDR2 SYGVKD. The CDR3 spells CAISDWVGGKADEQYF. CDR3 coding DNA: TGTGCCATCAGTGACTGGGTTGGAGGGAAAGCCGACGAGCAGTACTTC.

The rearrangement uses TRBV7-6 and TRBJ2-1; 7 bases map to TRBD2. Germline loops: CDR1 SGHVS, CDR2 FNYEAQ. CDR3 length equals 16 residues. V lost 5 bases and J lost 3; bases outside the gene matches: 10. The CDR3 sequence: CASSRGAGVHYNEQFF. The CDR3 region has the DNA TGTGCCAGCAGCCGAGGGGCGGGAGTTCACTACAATGAGCAGTTCTTC.

On this clone itself: Other DNA sequences in the same sample also yield this CDR3. This sequence joins TRBV5-1 and TRBJ1-3; TRBD1 matches at 9 bases. The V gene end was trimmed by 0 bases and the J gene end by 2 bases; junction bases not matched to a gene: 0. The germline CDR1 and CDR2 sequences are SGHRS and YFSETQ. CDR3 length: 15 residues. This CDR3 reads CASSLGQGAGNTIYF. CDR3 nucleotides: TGCGCCAGCAGCTTGGGACAGGGGGCTGGAAACACCATATATTTT.

The J gene is TRBJ1-4, the V gene TRBV9; no firm D call. The CDR3 totals 14 residues. V shed 3 bases and J shed 8 bases, with 14 bases lying between them. Germline V lookup: CDR1 SGDLS, CDR2 YYNGEE. CDR3 amino acids: CASSADYGQEKLFF. DNA for the CDR3: TGTGCCAGCAGCGCCGACTATGGGCAAGAAAAACTGTTTTTT. Using reference TRBV9 and TRBJ1-4 for the parts outside the CDR3, the full variable domain is DSGVTQTPKHLITATGQRVTLRCSPRSGDLSVYWYQQSLDQGLQFLIQYYNGEERAKGNILERFSAQQFPDLHSELNLSSLELGDSALYFCASSADYGQEKLFFGSGTQLSVL.

The rearrangement joins TRBV15 to TRBJ2-5; D is undetermined. The germline V gene has CDR1 LNHNV and CDR2 YYDKDF (reference sequence). Deletions cut 1 base from V and 1 base from J, with 10 bases between. CDR3 size: 15 residues. This chain's CDR3 is CATSRAPPLQETQYF. The CDR3 region has the DNA TGTGCCACCAGCAGAGCCCCCCCCCTCCAAGAGACCCAGTACTTC.

The chain uses TRBV10-2 and TRBJ2-2; 7 bases agree with TRBD1. CDR3 length: 15 amino acids. Germline CDR1 is WSHSY and CDR2 is SAAADI. Trimming took 5 bases from V and 7 from J; bases not matched to a gene: 10. The CDR3 nucleotides read TGCGCCAGCAGTAACACGGACAGGCCAGGCGGGGAGCTGTTTTTT. Amino acids: CASSNTDRPGGELFF.

V is TRBV7-9 and J is TRBJ1-2, with D perhaps TRBD1 (6 bases). The CDR3 has 14 residues. Trimming cost V 1 base and J 0 bases, with 6 bases left between them. The germline gives CDR1 SEHNR, CDR2 FQNEAQ (reference sequence). The CDR3 region has the DNA TGTGCCAGCAGCTTAGAGGGGGCTAACTATGGCTACACCTTC. This codes for CASSLEGANYGYTF.

The chain couples TRBV5-1 to TRBJ1-1; 7 bases map to TRBD1. The CDR3 runs 17 residues. With V trimmed by 0 bases and J by 4 bases, 12 bases remained unmatched. Looked up from germline, CDR1 is SGHRS and CDR2 is YFSETQ. The CDR3 spells CASSLGGQVLGSTEAFF. CDR3 sequence (DNA): TGCGCCAGCAGCTTGGGTGGACAGGTTCTGGGTAGCACTGAAGCTTTCTTT.

The chain couples TRBV18 to TRBJ1-1, with 8 bases aligning to TRBD1. The V segment lost 3 bases and the J segment 0 bases; nucleotides outside the gene matches: 6. Per the germline V gene, CDR1 is KGHSH and CDR2 is LQKENI. The CDR3 length is 16 residues. This chain's CDR3 is CASSPHQGAMNTEAFF. In nucleotides, the CDR3 is TGTGCCAGCTCACCCCATCAGGGGGCCATGAACACTGAAGCTTTCTTT.

This chain uses TRBV25-1 with TRBJ2-1; no firm D call. Germline V lookup: CDR1 MGHDK, CDR2 SYGVNS. Deletions cut 4 bases from V and 0 bases from J, with 4 bases between. The CDR3 spans 13 residues. CDR3 nucleotide sequence: TGTGCCAGCAGTGCAGGCTCCTACAATGAGCAGTTCTTC. It specifies CASSAGSYNEQFF.

The V gene is TRBV24-1, the J gene TRBJ2-6; D is unclear. The CDR3 has 15 amino acids. CDR1 and CDR2 (germline): KGHDR, SFDVKD. V lost 3 bases and J lost 0, with 5 bases in between. The chain's CDR3 is CATSDHSSGANVLTF. CDR3 bases: TGTGCCACCAGTGATCATAGCTCTGGGGCCAACGTCCTGACTTTC.

This chain joins TRBV6-6 and TRBJ2-7; 7 nucleotides align to TRBD2. CDR1 and CDR2 from the germline V gene are MNHNY and SVGAGI (reference sequence). V dropped 4 bases and J dropped 3; count of bases not matched to a gene: 3. The CDR3 spans 13 residues. The DNA for the CDR3 is TGTGCCAGCAGTTTGGGGGGGTACTACGAGCAGTACGTC. Encoded protein: CASSLGGYYEQYV.

The chain has TRBV6-1 and TRBJ1-2, with a possible D match to TRBD1 (5 bases). Trimming took off 0 bases at V and 1 base at J, with 9 bases between the two ends. Germline V gene sequence: CDR1 MNHNS, CDR2 SASEGT. The CDR3 extends over 15 amino acids. The CDR3 DNA follows: TGTGCCAGCAGTGAAGCGCCGGGGGTTAACTATGGCTACACCTTC. It yields the protein CASSEAPGVNYGYTF.

The rearrangement links TRBV11-2 to TRBJ2-2; D not resolved. The CDR3 covers 13 residues. Looked up from germline, CDR1 is SGHAT and CDR2 is FQNNGV. V shed 7 bases and J shed 7 bases, with 13 bases lying between them. In DNA, the CDR3 is TGTGCCAGCAACCTCCTATCAGGCGGGGAGCTGTTTTTT. It translates to CASNLLSGGELFF.